These T cell receptor beta chains were read from a single sample in a study of monozygotic twins with inflammatory bowel disease. TCRdb re-called the 5' RACE reads, yielding one record per CDR3 amino acid sequence without DNA. The sample table sets out a few hundred thousand distinct CDR3 sequences. Sample: blood. All receptors come from a human donor with ulcerative colitis or Crohn's disease, or a healthy co-twin of an affected twin (not recorded which). The CDR3 runs from the conserved cysteine through the conserved F or W. Fields, in order: CDR3 protein, J gene, V gene.

CAISRENTEAFF | TRBJ1-1 | TRBV10-3
CAAGRGYGYTF | TRBJ1-2 | TRBV2
CASSRDRGRVAFF | TRBJ1-1 | TRBV6-5
CASRRGLRDTQYF | TRBJ2-3 | TRBV2
CASSTTGTVNTGELFF | TRBJ2-2 | TRBV7-2
CASSYAGSPGGYNEQFF | TRBJ2-1 | TRBV21-1
CASSLEGGGNQPQHF | TRBJ1-5 | TRBV5-1
CASSKGAENMNTEAFF | TRBJ1-1 | TRBV21-1
CASSPGLPIHNYGYTF | TRBJ1-2 | TRBV5-1
CASSMIIYGYTF | TRBJ1-2 | TRBV19
CASSQEVLRSGNTIYF | TRBJ1-3 | TRBV3-1
CASSVGLEGPDTEAFF | TRBJ1-1 | TRBV9
CASSQFSMNTEAFF | TRBJ1-1 | TRBV27
CASSLSPWDTEAFF | TRBJ1-1 | TRBV5-5
CSARKYVGLAGEADTQYF | TRBJ2-3 | TRBV20-1
CASSAGQGYHEQYF | TRBJ2-7 | TRBV9
CASEGGYYGYTF | TRBJ1-2 | TRBV7-9
CASSRPGSGYEQYF | TRBJ2-7 | TRBV3-1
CASSSRLSSYEQYF | TRBJ2-7 | TRBV6-5
CASSLHPGNTIYF | TRBJ1-3 | TRBV7-7
CASSQDPPSVSGNTIYF | TRBJ1-3 | TRBV4-3
CASIGPPYEQYF | TRBJ2-7 | TRBV5-1
CASSLRGPEQFF | TRBJ2-1 | TRBV27
CASSYRDRGIVGELFF | TRBJ2-2 | TRBV6-2/TRBV6-3
CASSLGADQPQHF | TRBJ1-5 | TRBV6-5
CAISEFGQGEETQYF | TRBJ2-5 | TRBV10-3
CASSYASPPEQFF | TRBJ2-1 | TRBV27
CASSPPGLAPHNEQFF | TRBJ2-1 | TRBV18
CASSSSGGEGTQYF | TRBJ2-5 | TRBV6-6
CASGEGTYEQYF | TRBJ2-7 | TRBV5-1
CSARGTSAAFF | TRBJ1-1 | TRBV20-1
CSARDPGIAGGGSTDTQYF | TRBJ2-3 | TRBV20-1
CAIMSGDTYEQYF | TRBJ2-7 | TRBV10-3
CASSRQGNNEQFF | TRBJ2-1 | TRBV4-1
CASSHLTSGGHYEQYF | TRBJ2-7 | TRBV4-2
CASSSSQSYEQYF | TRBJ2-7 | TRBV10-2
CASSPGGENTIYF | TRBJ1-3 | TRBV5-1
CATSDNRGGGYTF | TRBJ1-2 | TRBV24-1
CASSSDAGQGYEQYF | TRBJ2-7 | TRBV7-2
CATSRGLINEQFF | TRBJ2-1 | TRBV15
CASSASGLRGEQFF | TRBJ2-1 | TRBV9
CSAPLTGGFAFF | TRBJ1-1 | TRBV20-1
CASYLRVTNEKLFF | TRBJ1-4 | TRBV5-1
CASSVGGTEYNEQFF | TRBJ2-1 | TRBV9
CAWVGTGTYEEQYF | TRBJ2-7 | TRBV30
CASRRGSAVYEQYF | TRBJ2-7 | TRBV2
CASWTSGYNEQFF | TRBJ2-1 | TRBV5-1
CASREDRGNYGYTF | TRBJ1-2 | TRBV12-3/TRBV12-4
CATTDRLTYEQYF | TRBJ2-7 | TRBV19